Listed below are T cell receptor beta chains from one sample, sequenced in a study of CD8+ T cells in alopecia areata. Assay: immunoSEQ multiplex PCR; the TCRdb copy retains only in-frame clones and omits some. The table lists more than 110,000 clones, roughly four fifths of them singletons, with roughly 25% in the top ten. Source: CD8+ T cells sorted from blood, taken at week 4, from a patient treated with tofacitinib. Receptors originate from a human donor with alopecia areata. Each CDR3 is given with its conserved first and last residue. Fields, in order: clone size, D gene, J gene, V gene, CDR3 DNA, CDR3 protein. A D gene is named only where the DNA matches it firmly. Clone size, where shown, is once, few, many, or a class for clones that have expanded.

abundance: .; d_gene: .; j_gene: TRBJ2-7; v_gene: TRBV27; CDR3nt: TGTGCCAGCCGCGGACTGATCCCCTACGAGCAGTACTTC; CDR3aa: CASRGLIPYEQYF
abundance: once; d_gene: TRBD2; j_gene: TRBJ2-7; v_gene: TRBV7-6; CDR3nt: TGTGCCAGCAGCTTAGGGCCGGGACTACCCTCCGAGCAGTACTTC; CDR3aa: CASSLGPGLPSEQYF
abundance: .; d_gene: .; j_gene: TRBJ2-5; v_gene: TRBV14; CDR3nt: TGTGCCAGCAGCCAAAGGGGGGAGACCCAGTACTTC; CDR3aa: CASSQRGETQYF
abundance: few; d_gene: .; j_gene: TRBJ2-5; v_gene: TRBV7-2; CDR3nt: TGTGCCAGCAGCTTAGAGGATCAGGACCAAGAGACCCAGTACTTC; CDR3aa: CASSLEDQDQETQYF
abundance: .; d_gene: .; j_gene: TRBJ2-3; v_gene: TRBV7-6; CDR3nt: TGTGCCAGCAGCTCCTCGAACACAGATACGCAGTATTTT; CDR3aa: CASSSSNTDTQYF
abundance: .; d_gene: TRBD1; j_gene: TRBJ2-7; v_gene: TRBV13; CDR3nt: TGTGCCAGCAGCTTATCGCGGACAGGCCTCTCCTACGAGCAGTACTTC; CDR3aa: CASSLSRTGLSYEQYF
abundance: .; d_gene: TRBD1; j_gene: TRBJ1-1; v_gene: TRBV6-5; CDR3nt: TGTGCCAGTGGACAGGGGTATCATGCTTTCTTT; CDR3aa: CASGQGYHAFF
abundance: .; d_gene: .; j_gene: TRBJ2-2; v_gene: TRBV5-1; CDR3nt: TGCGCCAGCAGCTTGCGAGGGCCCGGGGAGCTGTTTTTT; CDR3aa: CASSLRGPGELFF
abundance: .; d_gene: .; j_gene: TRBJ2-7; v_gene: TRBV29-1; CDR3nt: TGCAGCGTTTTAGGTGTAGAATCCTACGAGCAGTACTTC; CDR3aa: CSVLGVESYEQYF
abundance: few; d_gene: .; j_gene: TRBJ2-3; v_gene: TRBV29-1; CDR3nt: TGCAGCGTTGAAGAATGGGGGCAAGTAGGAGGAGATACGCAGTATTTT; CDR3aa: CSVEEWGQVGGDTQYF
abundance: .; d_gene: .; j_gene: TRBJ2-5; v_gene: TRBV6-6; CDR3nt: TGTGCCAGCACCTTAGCGTTCCGTTCGGGGGAGACCCAGTACTTC; CDR3aa: CASTLAFRSGETQYF
abundance: .; d_gene: TRBD1; j_gene: TRBJ1-1; v_gene: TRBV4-1; CDR3nt: TGCGCCAGCAGCCATTCAGGACAGGACTCTGAAGCTTTCTTT; CDR3aa: CASSHSGQDSEAFF